This T cell receptor beta chain was sequenced during a study of cytomegalovirus exposure and HLA in healthy donors. Worth noting for this clone: Its antigen is unidentified.

General study results and limits: Later genetic work tied a missense DCLRE1C variant to beta-chain V and J trimming. Later analysis identified about 18,000 TCR beta sequences associated with HLA alleles, using a false discovery rate threshold of 0.05.

Trimming took 4 bases from V and 6 from J; bases not matched to a gene: 5. The length of the CDR3 is 14 residues. The germline V gene encodes CDR1 MDHEN and CDR2 SYDVKM. It was with 60 Vbeta and 13 Jbeta primers that the PCR ran. Sequenced by immunoSEQ multiplex PCR; TCRdb stores in-frame clones only, minus some. The sample contains roughly 160,000 clones, around 84% of which appear only once. The V gene is TRBV28, the J gene TRBJ1-3; 8 bases are shared with TRBD1. The sample comprised PBMCs. This clonotype was obtained from a boy younger than 10 in good health and CMV-seronegative. The CDR3 spells CASSSTGGKNTIYF. The CDR3 nucleotides are TGTGCCAGCAGTTCCACAGGGGGGAAAAACACCATATATTTT.